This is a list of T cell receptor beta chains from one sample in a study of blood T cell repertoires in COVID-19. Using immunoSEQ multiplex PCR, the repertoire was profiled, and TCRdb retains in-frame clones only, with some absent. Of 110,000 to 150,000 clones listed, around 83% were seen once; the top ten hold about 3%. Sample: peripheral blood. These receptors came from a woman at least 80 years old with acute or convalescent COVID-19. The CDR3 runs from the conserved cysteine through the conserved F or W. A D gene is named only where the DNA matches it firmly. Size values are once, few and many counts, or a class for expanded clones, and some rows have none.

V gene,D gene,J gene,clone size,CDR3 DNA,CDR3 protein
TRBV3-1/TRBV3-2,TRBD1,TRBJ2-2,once,TGTGCCAGCAGCCACTCGGACAGGGGGCGAGGGGAGCTGTTTTTT,CASSHSDRGRGELFF
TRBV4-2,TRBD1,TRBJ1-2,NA,TGTGCCAGCAGCCAAGGAGGCAGGGGGCCAGGAGGCTACACCTTC,CASSQGGRGPGGYTF
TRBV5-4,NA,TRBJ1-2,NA,TGTGCCAGCAGCTTTAGGTGGAGGGATGGCTACACCTTC,CASSFRWRDGYTF
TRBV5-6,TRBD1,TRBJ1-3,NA,TGTGCCAGCAGCTGGGGGACAGGGGCCCTCTCTGGAAACACCATATATTTT,CASSWGTGALSGNTIYF
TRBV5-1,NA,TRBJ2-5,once,TGCGCCAGCAGCTTGGCAGGGATTCAAGAGACCCAGTACTTC,CASSLAGIQETQYF
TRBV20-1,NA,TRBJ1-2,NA,TGCAGTGCTAGTAGGGTAGGCAGCGGTAAAAATGGCTACACCTTC,CSASRVGSGKNGYTF
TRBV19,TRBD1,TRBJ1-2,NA,TGTGCCAGTAGTATAGAACAGGGGAGGAACTATGGCTACACCTTC,CASSIEQGRNYGYTF
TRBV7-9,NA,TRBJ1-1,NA,TGTGCCAGCAGCCCAGCGGTTAGGAACACTGAAGCTTTCTTT,CASSPAVRNTEAFF
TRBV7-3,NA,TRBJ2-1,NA,TGTGCCAGCAGCCTCCGACAGTACAATGAGCAGTTCTTC,CASSLRQYNEQFF
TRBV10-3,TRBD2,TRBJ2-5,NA,TGTGCCATCAGTGGGAGCGGGGGCCAAGAGACCCAGTACTTC,CAISGSGGQETQYF
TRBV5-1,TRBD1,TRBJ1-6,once,TGCGCCAGCAGCCCGAGGGACAGTTATAATTCACCCCTCCACTTT,CASSPRDSYNSPLHF
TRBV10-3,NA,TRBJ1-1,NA,TGTGCCATCAATAGTGGTACTGAAGCTTTCTTT,CAINSGTEAFF
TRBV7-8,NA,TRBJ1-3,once,TGTGCCAGCAGCTGGGGGGGTGGGAGCTCTGGAAACACCATATATTTT,CASSWGGGSSGNTIYF
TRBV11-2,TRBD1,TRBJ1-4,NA,TGTGCCAGCAGCTCCTCCAGGACAGGGAAGAATGAAAAACTGTTTTTT,CASSSSRTGKNEKLFF
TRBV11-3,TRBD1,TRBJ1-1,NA,TGTGCCAGCAGCCCCGGGACAGGTATGAACACTGAAGCTTTCTTT,CASSPGTGMNTEAFF
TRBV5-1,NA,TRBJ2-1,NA,TGCGCCAGCAGTTTAGAAATTCTGGGCCACAATGAGCAGTTCTTC,CASSLEILGHNEQFF
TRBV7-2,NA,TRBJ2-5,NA,TGTGCCAGCAGCTTATTCGGGAACCAAGAGACCCAGTACTTC,CASSLFGNQETQYF
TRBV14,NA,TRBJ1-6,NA,TGTGCCAGCAGCCAAGGAAGGGGATCTTATAATTCACCCCTCCACTTT,CASSQGRGSYNSPLHF
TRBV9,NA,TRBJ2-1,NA,TGTGCCAGCAGCGTAGCTCGGGGTTCCCTCGGTGAGCAGTTCTTC,CASSVARGSLGEQFF
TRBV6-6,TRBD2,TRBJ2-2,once,TGTGCCAGCAGTCGACGCGGGGGGGCCTCAGTCGGGGAGCTGTTTTTT,CASSRRGGASVGELFF
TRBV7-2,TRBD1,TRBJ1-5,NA,TGTGCCAGCAGCCAACTCCGGGACAGGGCTCAGCCCCAGCATTTT,CASSQLRDRAQPQHF
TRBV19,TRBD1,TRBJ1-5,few,TGTGCCAGTCGGGACAGCGGAGAGAATCAGCCCCAGCATTTT,CASRDSGENQPQHF
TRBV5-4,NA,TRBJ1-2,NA,TGTGCCAGCTCCAGGGATCTCTATGGCTACACCTTC,CASSRDLYGYTF
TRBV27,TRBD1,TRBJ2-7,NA,TGTGCCAGCAGTCCTTGGACAGGGCTGGGCGAGCAGTACTTC,CASSPWTGLGEQYF
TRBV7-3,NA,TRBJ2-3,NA,TGTGCCAGCAGCCACAAGGGGGAGTACACAGATACGCAGTATTTT,CASSHKGEYTDTQYF